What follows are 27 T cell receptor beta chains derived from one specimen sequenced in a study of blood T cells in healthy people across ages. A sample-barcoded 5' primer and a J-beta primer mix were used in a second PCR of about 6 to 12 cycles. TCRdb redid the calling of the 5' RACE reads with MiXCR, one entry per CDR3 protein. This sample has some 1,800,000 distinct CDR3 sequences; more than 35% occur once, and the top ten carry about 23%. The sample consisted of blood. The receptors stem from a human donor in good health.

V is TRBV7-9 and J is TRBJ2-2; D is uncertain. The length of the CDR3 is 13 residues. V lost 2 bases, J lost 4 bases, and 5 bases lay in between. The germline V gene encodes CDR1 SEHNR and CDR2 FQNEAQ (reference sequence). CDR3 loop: CASSLSATGELFF. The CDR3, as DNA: TGTGCCAGCAGCTTATCGGCCACCGGGGAGCTGTTTTTT.

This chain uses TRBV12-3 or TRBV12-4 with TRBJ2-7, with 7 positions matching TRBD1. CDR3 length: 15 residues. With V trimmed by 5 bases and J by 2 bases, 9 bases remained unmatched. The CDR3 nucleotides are TGTGCCAGCAGTCCAGCCGGGACAGTGGCCTACGAGCAGTACTTC. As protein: CASSPAGTVAYEQYF.

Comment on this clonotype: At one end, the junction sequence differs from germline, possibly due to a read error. CDR3 amino acids: CAIRDRDYGHTF. Here the CDR3 DNA reads TGTGCCATCCGGGACAGGGACTATGGCCACACCTTC. The rearrangement uses TRBV28 and TRBJ1-2; 9 positions match TRBD1. CDR3 size: 12 residues. Germline V gives CDR1 MDHEN, CDR2 SYDVKM.

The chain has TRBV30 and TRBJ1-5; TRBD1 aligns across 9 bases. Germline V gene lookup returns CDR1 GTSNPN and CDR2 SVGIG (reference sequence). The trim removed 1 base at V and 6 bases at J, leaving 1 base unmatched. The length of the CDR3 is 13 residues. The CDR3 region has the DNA TGTGCCTGGAGTGAGGACAGGGGTCAGCCCCAGCATTTT. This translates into CAWSEDRGQPQHF.

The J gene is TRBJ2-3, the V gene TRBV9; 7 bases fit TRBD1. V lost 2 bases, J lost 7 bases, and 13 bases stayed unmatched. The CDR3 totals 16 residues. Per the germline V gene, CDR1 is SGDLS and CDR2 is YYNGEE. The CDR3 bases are TGTGCCAGCAGCGTCCAACCGGGACAGAAAAGGTATACGCAGTATTTT. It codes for CASSVQPGQKRYTQYF.

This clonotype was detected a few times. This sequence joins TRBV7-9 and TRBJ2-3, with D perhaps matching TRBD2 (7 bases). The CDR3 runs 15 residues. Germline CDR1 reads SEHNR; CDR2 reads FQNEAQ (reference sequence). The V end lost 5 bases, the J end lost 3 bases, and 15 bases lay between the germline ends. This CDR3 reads CASSPGGALTDTQYF. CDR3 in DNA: TGTGCCAGCAGCCCTGGGGGGGCCTTGACAGATACGCAGTATTTT.

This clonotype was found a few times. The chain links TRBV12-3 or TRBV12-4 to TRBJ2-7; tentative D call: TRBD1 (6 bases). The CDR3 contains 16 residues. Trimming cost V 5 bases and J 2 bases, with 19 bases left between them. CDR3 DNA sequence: TGTGCCAGCAGTCTGCTTTGGCAGGGGTTTCCCTACGAGCAGTACTTC. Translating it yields CASSLLWQGFPYEQYF.

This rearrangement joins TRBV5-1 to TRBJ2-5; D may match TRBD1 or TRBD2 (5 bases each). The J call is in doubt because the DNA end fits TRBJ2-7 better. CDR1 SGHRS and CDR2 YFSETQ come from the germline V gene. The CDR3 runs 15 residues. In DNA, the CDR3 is TGCGCCAGCAGCAAGGAAACGGGGCCAACCTACGAGCAGTACTTC. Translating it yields CASSKETGPTYEQYF.

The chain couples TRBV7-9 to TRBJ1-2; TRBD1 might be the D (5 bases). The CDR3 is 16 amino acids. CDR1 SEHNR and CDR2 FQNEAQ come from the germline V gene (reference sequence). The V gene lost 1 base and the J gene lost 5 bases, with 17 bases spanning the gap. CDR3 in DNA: TGTGCCAGCAGCTTAGAAGGGTCGGGACGGGCGTATGGCTACACCTTC. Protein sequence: CASSLEGSGRAYGYTF.

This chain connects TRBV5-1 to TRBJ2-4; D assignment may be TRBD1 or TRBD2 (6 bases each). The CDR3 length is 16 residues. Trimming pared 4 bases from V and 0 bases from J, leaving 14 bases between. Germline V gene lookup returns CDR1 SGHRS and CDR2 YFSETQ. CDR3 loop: CASSGDTGVAKNIQYF. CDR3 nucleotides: TGCGCCAGCAGCGGGGACACGGGGGTAGCCAAAAACATTCAGTACTTC.

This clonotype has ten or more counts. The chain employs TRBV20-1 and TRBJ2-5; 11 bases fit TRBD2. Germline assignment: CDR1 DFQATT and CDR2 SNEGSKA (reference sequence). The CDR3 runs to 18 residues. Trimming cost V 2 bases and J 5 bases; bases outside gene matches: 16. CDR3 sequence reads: CSARSEGLAGGPMETQYF. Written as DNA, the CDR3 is TGCAGTGCTAGATCAGAAGGGCTAGCGGGGGGCCCTATGGAGACCCAGTACTTC.

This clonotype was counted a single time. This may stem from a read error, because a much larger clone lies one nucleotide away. CDR3 sequence reads: CASSLPQSPDTQYF. CDR3 nucleotide sequence: TGTGCCAGCAGCTTACCACAGTCTCCAGATACGCAGTATTTT. This sequence joins TRBV13 and TRBJ2-3; D not resolved. Germline CDR1 PRHDT, CDR2 FYEKMQ (reference sequence). The V and J ends lost 2 bases and 4 bases respectively, with 10 bases between them. The CDR3 consists of 14 residues.

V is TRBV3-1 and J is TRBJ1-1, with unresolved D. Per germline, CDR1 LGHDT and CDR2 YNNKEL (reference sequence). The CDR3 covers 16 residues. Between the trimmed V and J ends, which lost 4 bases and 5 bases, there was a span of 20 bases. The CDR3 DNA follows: TGTGCCAGCAGCCCATTGTCCGGAAGCCGAGCGACTGAAGCTTTCTTT. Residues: CASSPLSGSRATEAFF.

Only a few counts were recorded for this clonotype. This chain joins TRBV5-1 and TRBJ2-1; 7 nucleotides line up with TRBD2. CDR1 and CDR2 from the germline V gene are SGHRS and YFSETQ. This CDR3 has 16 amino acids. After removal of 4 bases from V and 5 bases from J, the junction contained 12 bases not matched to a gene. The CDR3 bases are TGCGCCAGCAGCAGGACGGGGGGAGGTCCTCACAATGAGCAGTTCTTC. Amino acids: CASSRTGGGPHNEQFF. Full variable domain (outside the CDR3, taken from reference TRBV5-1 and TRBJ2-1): KAGVTQTPRYLIKTRGQQVTLSCSPISGHRSVSWYQQTPGQGLQFLFEYFSETQRNKGNFPGRFSGRQFSNSRSEMNVSTLELGDSALYLCASSRTGGGPHNEQFFGPGTRLTVL.

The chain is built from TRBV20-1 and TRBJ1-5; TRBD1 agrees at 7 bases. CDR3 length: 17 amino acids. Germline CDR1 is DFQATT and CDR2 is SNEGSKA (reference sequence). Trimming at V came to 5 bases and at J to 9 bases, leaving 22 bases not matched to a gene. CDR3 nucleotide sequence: TGCAGTGCTCCACCTAAAACAGGGGCGAGGGTCAGCGGGCCCCAGCATTTT. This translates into CSAPPKTGARVSGPQHF.

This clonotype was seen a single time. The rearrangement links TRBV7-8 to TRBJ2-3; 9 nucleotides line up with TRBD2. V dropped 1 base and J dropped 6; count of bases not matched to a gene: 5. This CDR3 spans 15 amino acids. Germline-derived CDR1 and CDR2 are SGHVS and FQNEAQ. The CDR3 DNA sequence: TGTGCCAGCAGCTTAGAGGGGCTAGCGGGGGATACGCAGTATTTT. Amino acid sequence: CASSLEGLAGDTQYF.

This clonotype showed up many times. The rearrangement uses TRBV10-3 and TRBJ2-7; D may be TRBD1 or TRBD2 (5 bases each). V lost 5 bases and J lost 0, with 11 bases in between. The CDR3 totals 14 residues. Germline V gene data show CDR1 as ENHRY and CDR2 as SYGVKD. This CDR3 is CAISPPGSSYEQYF. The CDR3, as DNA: TGTGCCATCAGTCCGCCAGGGAGCTCCTACGAGCAGTACTTC.

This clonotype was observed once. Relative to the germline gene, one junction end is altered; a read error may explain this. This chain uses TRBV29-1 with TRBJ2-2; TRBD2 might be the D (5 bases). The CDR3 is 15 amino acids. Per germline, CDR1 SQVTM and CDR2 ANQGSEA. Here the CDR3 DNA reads TGCAGCGTTTCAACCGGGCCCCCGGAAACCGGGGAGCGGTTTTTT. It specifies CSVSTGPPETGERFF.

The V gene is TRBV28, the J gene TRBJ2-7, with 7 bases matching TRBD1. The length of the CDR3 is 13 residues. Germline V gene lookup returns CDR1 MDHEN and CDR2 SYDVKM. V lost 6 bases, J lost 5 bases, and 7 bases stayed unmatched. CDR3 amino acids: CASRRQGGDEQYF. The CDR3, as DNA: TGTGCCAGCAGACGACAGGGCGGAGACGAGCAGTACTTC.

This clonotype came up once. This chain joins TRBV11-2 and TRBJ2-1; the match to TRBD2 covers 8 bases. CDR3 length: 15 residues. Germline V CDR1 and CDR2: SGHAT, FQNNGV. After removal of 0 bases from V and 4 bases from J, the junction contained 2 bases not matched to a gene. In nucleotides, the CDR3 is TGTGCCAGCAGCTTAGACCCGGGGGGGTACAATGAGCAGTTCTTC. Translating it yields CASSLDPGGYNEQFF.

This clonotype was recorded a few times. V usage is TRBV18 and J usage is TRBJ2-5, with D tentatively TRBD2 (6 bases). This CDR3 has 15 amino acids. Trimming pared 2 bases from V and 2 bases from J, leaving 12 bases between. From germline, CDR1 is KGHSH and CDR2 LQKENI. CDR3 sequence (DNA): TGTGCCAGCTCACCAGTGGCGGGAACGCAAGAGACCCAGTACTTC. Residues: CASSPVAGTQETQYF.

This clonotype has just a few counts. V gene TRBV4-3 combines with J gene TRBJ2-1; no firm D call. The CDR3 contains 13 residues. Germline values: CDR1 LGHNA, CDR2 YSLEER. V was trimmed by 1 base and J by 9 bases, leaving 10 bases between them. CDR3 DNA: TGCGCCAGCAGCCAAGTGTGGTTGGGTGAGCAGTTCTTC. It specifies CASSQVWLGEQFF.

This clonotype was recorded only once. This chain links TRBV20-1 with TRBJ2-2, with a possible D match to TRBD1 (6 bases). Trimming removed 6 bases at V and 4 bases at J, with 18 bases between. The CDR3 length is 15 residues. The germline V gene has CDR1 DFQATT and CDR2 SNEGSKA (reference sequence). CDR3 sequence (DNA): TGCAGTGCCGCCCAGCCAGGGGTAGGCACCGGGGAGCTGTTTTTT. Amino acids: CSAAQPGVGTGELFF.

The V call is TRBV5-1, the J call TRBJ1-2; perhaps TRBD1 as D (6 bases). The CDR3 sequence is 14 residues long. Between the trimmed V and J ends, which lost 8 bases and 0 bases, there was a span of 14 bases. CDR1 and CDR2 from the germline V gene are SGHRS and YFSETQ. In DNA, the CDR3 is TGCGCCAGTGCCACAGGGACTACTAACTATGGCTACACCTTC. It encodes CASATGTTNYGYTF.

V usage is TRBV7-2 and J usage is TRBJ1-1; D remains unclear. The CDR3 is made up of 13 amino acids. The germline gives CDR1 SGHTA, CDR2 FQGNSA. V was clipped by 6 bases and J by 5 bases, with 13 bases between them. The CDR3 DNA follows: TGTGCCAGCAGTCAGAGACGTGGTACTGAAGCTTTCTTT. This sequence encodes CASSQRRGTEAFF.

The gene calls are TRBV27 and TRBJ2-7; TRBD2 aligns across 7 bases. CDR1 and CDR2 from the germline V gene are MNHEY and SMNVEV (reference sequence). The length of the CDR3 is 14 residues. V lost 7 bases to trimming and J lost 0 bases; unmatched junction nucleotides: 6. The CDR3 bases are TGTGCCAGCACTGGGGGAGGGGACTCCTACGAGCAGTACTTC. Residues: CASTGGGDSYEQYF.

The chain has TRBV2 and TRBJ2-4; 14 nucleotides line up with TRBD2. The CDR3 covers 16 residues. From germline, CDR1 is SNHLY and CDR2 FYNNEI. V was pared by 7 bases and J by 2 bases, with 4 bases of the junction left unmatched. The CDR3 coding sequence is TGTGCCAGCATCCGGACTAGCGGGGGGCCCAAAAACATTCAGTACTTC. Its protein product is CASIRTSGGPKNIQYF. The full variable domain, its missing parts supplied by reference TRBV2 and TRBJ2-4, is EPEVTQTPSHQVTQMGQEVILRCVPISNHLYFYWYRQILGQKVEFLVSFYNNEISEKSEIFDDQFSVERPDGSNFTLKIRSTKLEDSAMYFCASIRTSGGPKNIQYFGAGTRLSVL.